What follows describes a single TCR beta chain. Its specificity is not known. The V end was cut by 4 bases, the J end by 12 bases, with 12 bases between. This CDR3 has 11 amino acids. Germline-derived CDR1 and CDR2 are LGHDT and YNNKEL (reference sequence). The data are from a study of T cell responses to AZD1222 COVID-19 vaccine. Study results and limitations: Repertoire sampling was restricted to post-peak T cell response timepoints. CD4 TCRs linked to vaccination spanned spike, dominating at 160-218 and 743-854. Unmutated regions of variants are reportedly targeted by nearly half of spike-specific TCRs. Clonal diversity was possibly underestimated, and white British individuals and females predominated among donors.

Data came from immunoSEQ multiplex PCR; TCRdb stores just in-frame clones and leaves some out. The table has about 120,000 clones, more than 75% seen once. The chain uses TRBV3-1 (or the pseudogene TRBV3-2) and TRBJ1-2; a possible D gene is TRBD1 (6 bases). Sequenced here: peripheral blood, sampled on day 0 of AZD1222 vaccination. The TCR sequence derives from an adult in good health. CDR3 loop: CASSRNRAHTF. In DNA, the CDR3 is TGTGCCAGCAGCCGCAACAGGGCCCACACCTTC.